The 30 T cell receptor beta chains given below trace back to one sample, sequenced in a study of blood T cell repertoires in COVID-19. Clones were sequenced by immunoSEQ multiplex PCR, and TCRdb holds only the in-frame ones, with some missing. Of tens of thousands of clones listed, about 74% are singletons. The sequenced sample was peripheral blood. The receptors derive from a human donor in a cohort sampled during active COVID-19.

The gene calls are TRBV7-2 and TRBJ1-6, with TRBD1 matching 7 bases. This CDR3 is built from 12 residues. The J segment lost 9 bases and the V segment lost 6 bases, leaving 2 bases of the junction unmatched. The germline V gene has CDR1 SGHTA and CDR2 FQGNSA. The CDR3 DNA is TGTGCCAGCAGGCGGACAGGTTCACCCCTCCACTTT. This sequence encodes CASRRTGSPLHF.

The CDR3 nucleotides read TGTGCCAGCTCTCCCACCCAAACGGGTACCCACGAGCAGTACTTC. The encoded protein is CASSPTQTGTHEQYF. This sequence joins TRBV18 and TRBJ2-7; no clear D gene. Trimming stripped 6 bases from V and 5 bases from J, with 20 bases between. CDR3 length: 15 amino acids. Germline CDR1 reads KGHSH; CDR2 reads LQKENI.

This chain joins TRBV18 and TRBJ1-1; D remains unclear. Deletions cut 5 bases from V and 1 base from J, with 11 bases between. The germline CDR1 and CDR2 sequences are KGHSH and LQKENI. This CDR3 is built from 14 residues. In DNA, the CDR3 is TGTGCCAGCTCAGGTTTAGGAGCGAACACTGAAGCTTTCTTT. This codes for CASSGLGANTEAFF.

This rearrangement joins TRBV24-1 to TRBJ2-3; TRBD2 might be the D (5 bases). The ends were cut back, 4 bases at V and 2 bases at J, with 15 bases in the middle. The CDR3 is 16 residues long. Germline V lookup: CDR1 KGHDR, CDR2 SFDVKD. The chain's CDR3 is CATSERRNGDTDTQYF. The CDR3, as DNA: TGTGCCACCAGTGAACGACGGAACGGGGACACAGATACGCAGTATTTT.

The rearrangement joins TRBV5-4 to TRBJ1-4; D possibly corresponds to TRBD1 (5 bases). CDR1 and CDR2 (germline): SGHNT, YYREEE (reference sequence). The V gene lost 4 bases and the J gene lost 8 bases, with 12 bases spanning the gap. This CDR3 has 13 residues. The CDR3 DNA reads TGTGCCAGCAGCCCGACGCGGGGGGAAAAACTGTTTTTT. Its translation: CASSPTRGEKLFF.

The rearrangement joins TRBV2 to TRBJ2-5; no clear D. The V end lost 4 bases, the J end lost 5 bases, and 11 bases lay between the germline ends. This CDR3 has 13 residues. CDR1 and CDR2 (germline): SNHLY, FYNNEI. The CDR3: CASSAISLETQYF. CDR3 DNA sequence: TGTGCCAGCAGTGCCATTAGTTTGGAGACCCAGTACTTC.

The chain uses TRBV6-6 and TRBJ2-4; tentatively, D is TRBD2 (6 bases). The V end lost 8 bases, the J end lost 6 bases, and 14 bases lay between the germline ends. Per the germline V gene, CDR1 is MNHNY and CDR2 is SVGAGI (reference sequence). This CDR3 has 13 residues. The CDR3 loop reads CASSGTEGNIQYF. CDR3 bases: TGTGCCAGCTCCGGGACTGAGGGAAACATTCAGTACTTC.

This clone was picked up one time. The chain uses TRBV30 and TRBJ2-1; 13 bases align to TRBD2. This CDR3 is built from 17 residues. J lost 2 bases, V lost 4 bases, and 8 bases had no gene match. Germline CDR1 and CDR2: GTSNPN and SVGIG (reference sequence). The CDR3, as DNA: TGTGCCTGGATGATCGGACTAGCGGGAGTGGCCTACAATGAGCAGTTCTTC. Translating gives CAWMIGLAGVAYNEQFF.

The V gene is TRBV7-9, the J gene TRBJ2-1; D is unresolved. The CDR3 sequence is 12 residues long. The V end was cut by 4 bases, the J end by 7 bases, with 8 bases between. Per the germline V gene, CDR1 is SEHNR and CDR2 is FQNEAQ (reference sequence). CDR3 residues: CASSSLGNEQFF. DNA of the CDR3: TGTGCCAGCAGCTCTCTAGGTAATGAGCAGTTCTTC.

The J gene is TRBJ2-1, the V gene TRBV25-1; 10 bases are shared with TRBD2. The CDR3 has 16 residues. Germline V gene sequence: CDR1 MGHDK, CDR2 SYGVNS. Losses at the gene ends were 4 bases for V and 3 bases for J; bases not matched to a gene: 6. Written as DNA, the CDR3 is TGTGCCAGCAGTGGCACGAGCGGGAGGGACTACAATGAGCAGTTCTTC. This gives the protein CASSGTSGRDYNEQFF.

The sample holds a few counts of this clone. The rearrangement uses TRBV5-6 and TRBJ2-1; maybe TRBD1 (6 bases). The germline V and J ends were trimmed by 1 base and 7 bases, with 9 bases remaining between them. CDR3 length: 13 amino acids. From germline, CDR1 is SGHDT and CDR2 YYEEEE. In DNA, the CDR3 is TGTGCCAGCAGCTTGTTAGGGGGAAATGAGCAGTTCTTC. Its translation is CASSLLGGNEQFF. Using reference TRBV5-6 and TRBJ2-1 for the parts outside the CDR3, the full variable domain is DAGVTQSPTHLIKTRGQQVTLRCSPKSGHDTVSWYQQALGQGPQFIFQYYEEEERQRGNFPDRFSGHQFPNYSSELNVNALLLGDSALYLCASSLLGGNEQFFGPGTRLTVL.

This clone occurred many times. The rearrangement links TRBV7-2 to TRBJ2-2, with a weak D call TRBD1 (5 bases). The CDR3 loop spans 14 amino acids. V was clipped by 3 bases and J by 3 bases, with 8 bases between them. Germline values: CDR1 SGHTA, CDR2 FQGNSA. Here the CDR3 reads CASSFDRHTGELFF. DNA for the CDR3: TGTGCCAGCAGCTTCGACAGACACACCGGGGAGCTGTTTTTT.

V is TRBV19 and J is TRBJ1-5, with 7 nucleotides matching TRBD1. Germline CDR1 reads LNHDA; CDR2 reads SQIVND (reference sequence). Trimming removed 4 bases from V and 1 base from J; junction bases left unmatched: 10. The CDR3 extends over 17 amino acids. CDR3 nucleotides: TGTGCCAGTAGTAACAACTCCCCGACAGGGAGCAATCAGCCCCAGCATTTT. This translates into CASSNNSPTGSNQPQHF.

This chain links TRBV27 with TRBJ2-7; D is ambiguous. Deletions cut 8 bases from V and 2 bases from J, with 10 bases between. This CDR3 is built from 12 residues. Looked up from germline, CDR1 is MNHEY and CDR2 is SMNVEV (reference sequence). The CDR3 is CASSTTAYEQYF. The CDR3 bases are TGTGCCAGCTCAACCACAGCCTACGAGCAGTACTTC.

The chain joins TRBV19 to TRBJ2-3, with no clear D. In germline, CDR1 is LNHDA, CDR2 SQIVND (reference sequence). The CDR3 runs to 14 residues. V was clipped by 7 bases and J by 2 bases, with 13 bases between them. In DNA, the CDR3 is TGTGCCAGTAATCCCAGCGCCAACACAGATACGCAGTATTTT. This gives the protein CASNPSANTDTQYF.

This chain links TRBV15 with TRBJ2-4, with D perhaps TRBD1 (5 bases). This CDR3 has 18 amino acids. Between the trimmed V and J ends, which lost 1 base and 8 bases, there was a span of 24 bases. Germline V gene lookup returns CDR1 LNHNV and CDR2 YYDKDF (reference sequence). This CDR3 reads CATSRAVGASLTNDIQYF. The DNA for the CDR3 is TGTGCCACCAGCAGAGCAGTTGGGGCCAGCCTCACCAATGACATTCAGTACTTC.

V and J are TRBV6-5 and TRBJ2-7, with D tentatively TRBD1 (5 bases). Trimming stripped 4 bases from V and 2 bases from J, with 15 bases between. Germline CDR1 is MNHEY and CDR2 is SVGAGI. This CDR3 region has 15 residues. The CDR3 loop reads CASSSRTNPPYEQYF. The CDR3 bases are TGTGCCAGCAGTTCCAGGACAAACCCACCCTACGAGCAGTACTTC.

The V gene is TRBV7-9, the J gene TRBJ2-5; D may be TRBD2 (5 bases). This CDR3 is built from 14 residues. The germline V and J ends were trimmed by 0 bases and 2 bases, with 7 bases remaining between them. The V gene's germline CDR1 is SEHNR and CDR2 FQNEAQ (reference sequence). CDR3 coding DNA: TGTGCCAGCAGCTTAGCACGGGATCAAGAGACCCAGTACTTC. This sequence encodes CASSLARDQETQYF.

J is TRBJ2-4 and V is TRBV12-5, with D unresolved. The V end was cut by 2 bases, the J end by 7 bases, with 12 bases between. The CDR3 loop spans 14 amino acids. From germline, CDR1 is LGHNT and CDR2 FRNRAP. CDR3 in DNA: TGTGCTAGTGGTTTGCTGGGCTCCCGGAACATTCAGTACTTC. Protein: CASGLLGSRNIQYF.

CDR3 DNA: TGTGCCAGCAGCTCTCACATACGCACAGATACGCAGTATTTT. It specifies CASSSHIRTDTQYF. The chain recombines TRBV7-9 with TRBJ2-3; D is unresolved. Germline CDR1 SEHNR, CDR2 FQNEAQ (reference sequence). There are 14 residues in the CDR3. Trimming left V 4 bases short and J 1 base short, with 9 bases between.

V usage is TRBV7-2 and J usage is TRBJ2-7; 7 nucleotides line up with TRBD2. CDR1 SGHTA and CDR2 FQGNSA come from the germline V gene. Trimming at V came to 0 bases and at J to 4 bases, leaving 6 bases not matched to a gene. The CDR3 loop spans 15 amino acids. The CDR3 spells CASSLASSGPYEQYF. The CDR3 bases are TGTGCCAGCAGCTTAGCTTCTAGCGGACCATACGAGCAGTACTTC.

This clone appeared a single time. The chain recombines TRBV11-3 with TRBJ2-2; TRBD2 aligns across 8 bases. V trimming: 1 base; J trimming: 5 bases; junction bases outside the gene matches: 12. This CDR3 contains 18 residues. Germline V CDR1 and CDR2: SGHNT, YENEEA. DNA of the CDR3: TGTGCCAGCAGCTTAGGGGCCCTAGCGGGCACGGGGACCGGGGAGCTGTTTTTT. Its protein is CASSLGALAGTGTGELFF.

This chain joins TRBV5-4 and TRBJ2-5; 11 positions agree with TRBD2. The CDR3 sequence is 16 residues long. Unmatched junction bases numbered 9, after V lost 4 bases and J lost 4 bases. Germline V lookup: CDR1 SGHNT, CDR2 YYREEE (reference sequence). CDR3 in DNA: TGTGCCAGCAGCACCCAGACTAGCGGGATTGGAGAGACCCAGTACTTC. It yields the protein CASSTQTSGIGETQYF. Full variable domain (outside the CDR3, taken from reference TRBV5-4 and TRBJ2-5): ETGVTQSPTHLIKTRGQQVTLRCSSQSGHNTVSWYQQALGQGPQFIFQYYREEENGRGNFPPRFSGLQFPNYSSELNVNALELDDSALYLCASSTQTSGIGETQYFGPGTRLLVL.

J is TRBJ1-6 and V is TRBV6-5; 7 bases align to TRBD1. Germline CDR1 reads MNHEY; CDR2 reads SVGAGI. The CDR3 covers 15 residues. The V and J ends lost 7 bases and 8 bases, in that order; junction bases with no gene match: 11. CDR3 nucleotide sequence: TGTGCCAGCAACCCCCTGACAGGGTCGGATTCACCCCTCCACTTT. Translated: CASNPLTGSDSPLHF.

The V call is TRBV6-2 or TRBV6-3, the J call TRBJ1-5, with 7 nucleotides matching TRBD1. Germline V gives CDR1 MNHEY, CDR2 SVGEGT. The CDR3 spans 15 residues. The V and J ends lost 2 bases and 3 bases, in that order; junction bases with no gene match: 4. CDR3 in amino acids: CASSYRGQINQPQHF. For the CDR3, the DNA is TGTGCCAGCAGTTACAGGGGACAGATCAATCAGCCCCAGCATTTT.

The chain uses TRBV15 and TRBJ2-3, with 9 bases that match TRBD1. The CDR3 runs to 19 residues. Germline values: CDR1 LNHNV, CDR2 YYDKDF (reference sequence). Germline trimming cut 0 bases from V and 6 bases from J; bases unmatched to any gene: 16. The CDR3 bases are TGTGCCACCAGCAGAGATTCTTTAGGCGGCGGGACAGGGTTTGATACGCAGTATTTT. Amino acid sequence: CATSRDSLGGGTGFDTQYF.

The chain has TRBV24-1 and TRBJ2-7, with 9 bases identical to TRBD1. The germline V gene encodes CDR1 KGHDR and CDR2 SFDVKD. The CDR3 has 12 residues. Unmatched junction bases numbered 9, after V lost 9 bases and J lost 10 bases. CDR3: CATRAGQGTQYF. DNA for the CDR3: TGTGCCACCCGGGCGGGACAGGGCACTCAGTACTTC.

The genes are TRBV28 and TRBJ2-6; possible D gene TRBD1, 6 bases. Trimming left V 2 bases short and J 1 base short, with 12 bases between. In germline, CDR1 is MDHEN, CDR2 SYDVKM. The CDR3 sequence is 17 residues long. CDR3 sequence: CASSLGTLLSGANVLTF. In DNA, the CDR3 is TGTGCCAGCAGTTTAGGGACACTACTATCTGGGGCCAACGTCCTGACTTTC.

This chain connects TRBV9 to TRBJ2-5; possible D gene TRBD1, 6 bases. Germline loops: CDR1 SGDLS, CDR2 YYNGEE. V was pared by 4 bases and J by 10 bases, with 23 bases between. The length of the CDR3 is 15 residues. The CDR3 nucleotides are TGTGCCAGCAGCCCCCTAGCCAAAGAGGGGGTGGACCAGTACTTC. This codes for CASSPLAKEGVDQYF.

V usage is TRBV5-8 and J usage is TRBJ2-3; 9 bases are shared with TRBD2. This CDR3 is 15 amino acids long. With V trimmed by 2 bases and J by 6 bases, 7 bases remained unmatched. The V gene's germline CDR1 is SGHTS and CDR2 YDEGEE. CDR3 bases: TGTGCCAGCAGCTTCTATAGCGGGGGCGGGGATACGCAGTATTTT. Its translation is CASSFYSGGGDTQYF.